This T cell receptor beta chain originates from a study of a mutant IDH1 vaccine in newly diagnosed glioma. About the research overall: Beginning 4-6 weeks after radiotherapy alone, or with temozolomide cycles, vaccination took place. It was radiotherapy, temozolomide, or both that patients received previously, with most receiving both. Treated patients showed a male proportion of around 62%, a female proportion of roughly 38%, and a mean age of 40.4 years.

Germline V gene lookup returns CDR1 SGHRS and CDR2 YFSETQ. The V end lost 1 base, the J end lost 4 bases, and 21 bases lay between the germline ends. The CDR3 runs to 18 residues. Method: immunoSEQ multiplex PCR; TCRdb's copy keeps in-frame clones and lacks some. The table records about 64,000 clones, around 84% of them present only once. Regarding the study as a whole: Among top peripheral T cell clonotypes, changes seemed unrelated to pseudoprogression.

This clone was observed a single time. Its antigen is undetermined. Time point denoted: week 23, last vaccination. Doses of 300 ug of mutant IDH1 20-mer peptide were given with topical imiquimod. Source: PBMCs, taken from a glioma patient whose treatment included an IDH1 peptide vaccine. The chain carries TRBV5-1 and TRBJ1-5, with D uncertain. The sequence was obtained from a man aged 25 to 40 with glioma. CDR3 coding DNA: TGCGCCAGCAGCTTGTTCTCGTATACAGACCCAACAAATCAGCCCCAGCATTTT. It encodes CASSLFSYTDPTNQPQHF. The whole variable domain, filled in from reference TRBV5-1 and TRBJ1-5, reads KAGVTQTPRYLIKTRGQQVTLSCSPISGHRSVSWYQQTPGQGLQFLFEYFSETQRNKGNFPGRFSGRQFSNSRSEMNVSTLELGDSALYLCASSLFSYTDPTNQPQHFGDGTRLSIL.